These 20 T cell receptor beta chains were all obtained from the same sample, sequenced in a study of CXCR3-negative and CXCR3-positive naive CD8 T cells. Whole-study findings and limits: In CXCR3-positive naive cells, the TRB CDR3s were more hydrophobic than in CXCR3-negative naive cells.

Antigen specificity for these receptors is unknown. The study made its TRB cDNA libraries by 5' RACE, adding UMI labels. TCRdb reanalyzed the 5' RACE reads, giving one entry per CDR3 protein sequence and no DNA. Recorded for this sample: approximately 59,000 distinct CDR3 sequences. Sequencing was carried out using naive CXCR3+ CD8+ T cells from blood. As for subset: CD45RO-CCR7+CD27+CD95- naive CD8+ T cells expressing CXCR3 (TNR3+). The source of these receptors is a human donor in good health. Some clones in this sample may be carry-over from other donors' samples.

CDR3 in amino acids: CASGGDKNYGYTF. The chain links TRBV12-5 to TRBJ1-2; the TCRdb call, TRBD1, lacks DNA for checking. This CDR3 is 13 amino acids long. In germline, CDR1 is LGHNT, CDR2 FRNRAP.

The chain recombines TRBV7-9 with TRBJ2-1. The V gene's germline CDR1 is SEHNR and CDR2 FQNEAQ (reference sequence). The CDR3 runs to 11 residues. The CDR3 here is CASSKTGEQFF.

V and J are TRBV6-6 and TRBJ1-5; as DNA is missing, the TRBD1 call by TCRdb cannot be tested. This CDR3 is 15 amino acids long. CDR1 is MNHNY and CDR2 is SVGAGI in the germline V gene (reference sequence). CDR3: CASSEIRALYQPQHF.

The CDR3 sequence: CASIDAGEAFF. The rearrangement links TRBV2 to TRBJ1-1. CDR3 length equals 11 residues. Germline-derived CDR1 and CDR2 are SNHLY and FYNNEI.

The chain carries TRBV20-1 and TRBJ2-3; the D call of TRBD1 rests on TCRdb alone, since no DNA is present to check it. The CDR3 length is 18 residues. Germline-derived CDR1 and CDR2 are DFQATT and SNEGSKA (reference sequence). The CDR3 loop reads CSARDLPTGTGIPDTQYF.

The chain carries TRBV6-5 and TRBJ1-1; TCRdb proposes TRBD1, but this gene call is untestable without DNA. The CDR3 runs to 13 residues. The germline V gene has CDR1 MNHEY and CDR2 SVGAGI. CDR3 protein: CASTETGGPEAFF.

V and J are TRBV29-1 and TRBJ2-7; TCRdb selects TRBD2, and the lack of DNA leaves this call unchecked. This CDR3 contains 14 residues. CDR1 and CDR2 (germline): SQVTM, ANQGSEA. CDR3 sequence: CSVEALAGSYEQYF.

The chain combines TRBV29-1 with TRBJ2-5. Germline assignment: CDR1 SQVTM and CDR2 ANQGSEA. The length of the CDR3 is 11 residues. The CDR3 region is CSVLGLETQYF.

This chain connects TRBV2 to TRBJ2-5; TCRdb calls TRBD2, which cannot be checked without DNA. Germline V CDR1 and CDR2: SNHLY, FYNNEI. The CDR3 loop spans 17 amino acids. The CDR3 loop is CASSEAAPGGLGETQYF.

V gene TRBV15 combines with J gene TRBJ2-7; TCRdb gives TRBD1 as the D gene, but with no DNA this cannot be confirmed. Germline V gene sequence: CDR1 LNHNV, CDR2 YYDKDF (reference sequence). CDR3 size: 15 residues. The chain's CDR3 is CATSRDRQLELKQYF.

The V and J genes are TRBV7-2 and TRBJ2-7; the TRBD2 assignment by TCRdb is unverifiable without DNA. The CDR3 covers 17 residues. Germline CDR1 reads SGHTA; CDR2 reads FQGNSA. This CDR3 reads CASSRFSGGAGAYEQYF.

The chain couples TRBV7-6 to TRBJ2-1; TCRdb's D call of TRBD2 is untestable without DNA. This CDR3 is built from 14 residues. CDR1 and CDR2 from the germline V gene are SGHVS and FNYEAQ. CDR3 amino acids: CASSSGLSYNEQFF.

The chain has TRBV6-5 and TRBJ2-7; TCRdb selects TRBD1, and the lack of DNA leaves this call unchecked. Per the germline V gene, CDR1 is MNHEY and CDR2 is SVGAGI. The CDR3 runs to 13 residues. CDR3 residues: CASSPDSRREQYF.

The CDR3: CASSINRAASPLHF. The chain uses TRBV21-1 and TRBJ1-6; TCRdb's D call of TRBD1 is untestable without DNA. TRBV21-1 is a pseudogene segment. This CDR3 is 14 amino acids long.

The CDR3 sequence is CASGGTAYTGELFF. This chain connects TRBV12-3 or TRBV12-4 to TRBJ2-2; TCRdb returns TRBD1, unconfirmable since there is no DNA. CDR3 length: 14 amino acids.

The rearrangement uses TRBV20-1 and TRBJ2-1. The CDR3 spans 12 residues. Germline V lookup: CDR1 DFQATT, CDR2 SNEGSKA (reference sequence). The CDR3 loop is CSAPISYNEQFF.

CDR3: CASRSTGFQPQHF. The chain carries TRBV6-6 and TRBJ1-5; TCRdb selects TRBD1, and the lack of DNA leaves this call unchecked. Germline V gene lookup returns CDR1 MNHNY and CDR2 SVGAGI (reference sequence). The CDR3 is made up of 13 amino acids.

The V and J genes are TRBV7-9 and TRBJ1-1; the D call from TCRdb, TRBD1, cannot be confirmed without DNA. This CDR3 is 15 amino acids long. Per the germline V gene, CDR1 is SEHNR and CDR2 is FQNEAQ (reference sequence). CDR3 residues: CASSPRDRENTEAFF.

The chain couples TRBV27 to TRBJ2-7; there is no DNA to check the TCRdb D call of TRBD1. Germline-derived CDR1 and CDR2 are MNHEY and SMNVEV (reference sequence). CDR3 length equals 13 residues. CDR3 loop: CATRGLGSYEQYF.

The chain carries TRBV5-1 and TRBJ2-3; TCRdb calls TRBD2, which cannot be checked without DNA. The CDR3 is 17 amino acids. Germline values: CDR1 SGHRS, CDR2 YFSETQ. The CDR3 protein is CASSLAAGTSLADTQYF.